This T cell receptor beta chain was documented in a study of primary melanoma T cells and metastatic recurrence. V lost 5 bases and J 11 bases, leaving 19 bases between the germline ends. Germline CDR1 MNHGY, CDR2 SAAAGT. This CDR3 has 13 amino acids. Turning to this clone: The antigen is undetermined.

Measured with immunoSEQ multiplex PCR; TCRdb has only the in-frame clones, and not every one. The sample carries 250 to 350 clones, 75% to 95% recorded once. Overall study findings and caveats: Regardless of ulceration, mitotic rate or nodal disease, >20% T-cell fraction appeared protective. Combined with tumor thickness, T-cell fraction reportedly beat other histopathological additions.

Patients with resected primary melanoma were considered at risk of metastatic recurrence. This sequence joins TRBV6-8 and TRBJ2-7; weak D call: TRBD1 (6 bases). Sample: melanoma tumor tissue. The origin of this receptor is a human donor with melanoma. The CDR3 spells CASSQVQGVIKYF. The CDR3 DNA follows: TGTGCCAGCAGTCAGGTACAGGGAGTAATCAAGTACTTC.